Each of the 26 T cell receptor beta chains below was sequenced from the same sample in a study of response to subunit inactivated influenza vaccine. Using its own MiXCR run on the RT-PCR reads, TCRdb lists one record per CDR3 protein. The sample includes 450,000 to 700,000 distinct CDR3 sequences, 12% to 15% of them seen just once. Sequenced here: PBMCs from blood, sampled roughly 12 days after vaccination. The receptors derive from a man aged 50-59 years who received an inactivated influenza vaccine.

This chain links TRBV30 with TRBJ2-3; the match to TRBD2 covers 7 bases. V trimming: 2 bases; J trimming: 5 bases; junction bases outside the gene matches: 10. The CDR3 runs 15 residues. Germline CDR1 reads GTSNPN; CDR2 reads SVGIG (reference sequence). CDR3 sequence (DNA): TGTGCCTGGAGTCCAGAACGGGGGGAAGAAGATACGCAGTATTTT. As protein: CAWSPERGEEDTQYF.

The chain recombines TRBV12-3 or TRBV12-4 with TRBJ1-1; the match to TRBD1 covers 9 bases. The CDR3 contains 16 residues. V lost 4 bases, J lost 2 bases, and 8 bases stayed unmatched. The CDR3: CASSWGTGRVNTEAFF. For the CDR3, the DNA is TGTGCCAGCAGTTGGGGGACAGGGAGAGTAAACACTGAAGCTTTCTTT.

In DNA, the CDR3 is TGTGCCAGCAGACCCAACGTGGGGGGACGGGCTAGCGGGACCTACGAGCAGTACTTC. Translation gives CASRPNVGGRASGTYEQYF. This rearrangement joins TRBV25-1 to TRBJ2-7, with 9 nucleotides matching TRBD2. V trimming: 6 bases; J trimming: 2 bases; junction bases outside the gene matches: 20. Germline V gives CDR1 MGHDK, CDR2 SYGVNS. The length of the CDR3 is 19 residues.

The V call is TRBV12-3 or TRBV12-4, the J call TRBJ1-5; D may be TRBD1 (5 bases). The CDR3 has 14 amino acids. V was cut by 7 bases and J by 4 bases, with 14 bases left in between. CDR3: CASTSGRGNQPQHF. The CDR3 DNA reads TGTGCCAGCACCTCGGGACGGGGAAATCAGCCCCAGCATTTT.

This sequence joins TRBV30 and TRBJ1-1; D gene ambiguous. The CDR3 contains 12 residues. Germline CDR1 GTSNPN, CDR2 SVGIG (reference sequence). Deletions cut 4 bases from V and 7 bases from J, with 13 bases between. The CDR3, as DNA: TGTGCCTGGACGCTCGGTTGGGGTGAAGCTTTCTTT. Protein: CAWTLGWGEAFF.

The sample holds a few counts of this clonotype. This chain connects TRBV3-1 to TRBJ2-7, with 8 positions matching TRBD1. CDR3 length equals 15 residues. Germline trimming cut 7 bases from V and 3 bases from J; bases unmatched to any gene: 11. CDR1 is LGHDT and CDR2 is YNNKEL in the germline V gene (reference sequence). CDR3 in DNA: TGTGCCAGCACCTTGCGGAACAGGGGGATCTACGAGCAGTACTTC. It specifies CASTLRNRGIYEQYF.

This clonotype showed up many times. One junction end does not reproduce the germline sequence, and a read error may be involved. The rearrangement uses TRBV5-1 and TRBJ2-3; D is possibly TRBD1 (5 bases). This CDR3 spans 13 amino acids. Germline V gene lookup returns CDR1 SGHRS and CDR2 YFSETQ. CDR3 sequence: CASSSGSTDTQYF. Here the CDR3 DNA reads TGTGCCAGCAGTTCAGGGAGCACAGATACGCAGTATTTT.

This rearrangement joins TRBV7-9 to TRBJ2-3, with 8 bases that match TRBD1. J was trimmed by 8 bases and V by 3 bases; bases with no gene match: 13. Germline loops: CDR1 SEHNR, CDR2 FQNEAQ (reference sequence). The CDR3 is 16 amino acids. The CDR3 loop is CASSLETGASLRTQYF. The DNA of the CDR3 is TGTGCCAGCAGCTTGGAGACAGGGGCCAGCTTACGTACGCAGTATTTT.

The chain couples TRBV7-2 to TRBJ1-1; weak D call: TRBD1 (5 bases). Germline V gene data show CDR1 as SGHTA and CDR2 as FQGNSA. This CDR3 is 12 amino acids long. The V end was cut by 5 bases, the J end by 12 bases, with 16 bases between. The CDR3 nucleotides read TGTGCCAGCAGCCCAAAAGGGGTATTGTCTTTCTTT. Its translation: CASSPKGVLSFF.

This clonotype was seen more than once but under ten times. The V and J genes are TRBV10-3 and TRBJ2-3; D gene uncertain. Germline V gene sequence: CDR1 ENHRY, CDR2 SYGVKD. V gave up 6 bases and J gave up 1 base, with 8 bases separating them. This CDR3 is built from 13 residues. CDR3 residues: CAIRAGGTDTQYF. The CDR3 DNA reads as TGTGCCATCAGGGCTGGGGGCACAGATACGCAGTATTTT.

This clonotype was seen ten or more times. V usage is TRBV29-1 and J usage is TRBJ1-5, with 7 positions matching TRBD1. The germline V gene has CDR1 SQVTM and CDR2 ANQGSEA. This CDR3 has 13 residues. J lost 5 bases, V lost 6 bases, and 7 bases had no gene match. CDR3 sequence: CSVADRYDQPQHF. The CDR3 nucleotides are TGCAGCGTAGCGGACAGGTATGATCAGCCCCAGCATTTT.

This clonotype has more than one count but fewer than ten. The rearrangement links TRBV7-9 to TRBJ1-3; D unclear. Germline-derived CDR1 and CDR2 are SEHNR and FQNEAQ (reference sequence). The CDR3 is 13 residues long. The germline V and J ends were trimmed by 7 bases and 7 bases, with 14 bases remaining between them. CDR3 in amino acids: CASIGGSSNTIYF. The CDR3 DNA follows: TGTGCCAGCATAGGAGGGTCTTCCAACACCATATATTTT. The complete variable domain, with remaining parts taken from reference TRBV7-9 and TRBJ1-3, reads DTGVSQNPRHKITKRGQNVTFRCDPISEHNRLYWYRQTLGQGPEFLTYFQNEAQLEKSRLLSDRFSAERPKGSFSTLEIQRTEQGDSAMYLCASIGGSSNTIYFGEGSWLTVV.

V gene TRBV5-1 combines with J gene TRBJ2-7; the D gene is possibly TRBD1 (5 bases). CDR3 size: 15 residues. Germline V gene sequence: CDR1 SGHRS, CDR2 YFSETQ. V gave up 5 bases and J gave up 2 bases, with 17 bases separating them. The DNA of the CDR3 is TGCGCCAGCAGGGAAATTAGGGGCAAAGCCTACGAGCAGTACTTC. Translation: CASREIRGKAYEQYF.

This clonotype appeared a few times. The chain uses TRBV5-1 and TRBJ2-2, with 7 positions matching TRBD2. Germline V CDR1 and CDR2: SGHRS, YFSETQ. This CDR3 has 14 residues. The V and J ends lost 4 bases and 6 bases, in that order; junction bases with no gene match: 6. For the CDR3, the DNA is TGCGCCAGCAGCGCCGGACTAGTTGCCGGGGAGCTGTTTTTT. Its protein product is CASSAGLVAGELFF.

The chain is built from TRBV4-2 and TRBJ2-7; 7 bases fit TRBD1. In germline, CDR1 is LGHNA, CDR2 YNFKEQ. CDR3 size: 15 residues. Trimming removed 0 bases from V and 2 bases from J; junction bases left unmatched: 4. The CDR3 sequence: CASSQETGWAYEQYF. The CDR3 DNA reads as TGTGCCAGCAGCCAAGAGACAGGGTGGGCCTACGAGCAGTACTTC.

The chain combines TRBV12-3 or TRBV12-4 with TRBJ1-2; TRBD1 matches at 7 bases. The V gene end was trimmed by 1 base and the J gene end by 7 bases; junction bases not matched to a gene: 9. The CDR3 contains 15 residues. CDR3 amino acids: CASSLGVTGSFGYTF. The CDR3 DNA reads TGTGCCAGCAGTTTAGGAGTGACAGGGTCGTTTGGCTACACCTTC.

The sample holds a few counts of this clonotype. The rearrangement joins TRBV28 to TRBJ2-1; maybe TRBD1 (6 bases). V shed 5 bases and J shed 5 bases, with 16 bases lying between them. CDR1 MDHEN and CDR2 SYDVKM come from the germline V gene. The CDR3 is 15 amino acids. CDR3 DNA: TGTGCCAGCAGTCCCCCGGGACACCGGGACAATGAGCAGTTCTTC. Translating gives CASSPPGHRDNEQFF.

Of note for this clonotype: This likely comes from a read error, as the CDR3 has no conserved phenylalanine or tryptophan at its end. The V gene is TRBV10-3, the J gene TRBJ2-7; no reliable D call. Germline loops: CDR1 ENHRY, CDR2 SYGVKD. The CDR3 has 12 residues. V was pared by 2 bases and J by 3 bases, with 5 bases between. CDR3 in DNA: TGTGCCATCAGTGAGGGGTACTACGAGCAGTACTTA. This gives the protein CAISEGYYEQYL.

This clonotype was counted many times. The genes are TRBV6-1 and TRBJ2-2; tentative D call: TRBD1 (5 bases). The CDR3 covers 15 residues. Trimming stripped 7 bases from V and 7 bases from J, with 19 bases between. Per germline, CDR1 MNHNS and CDR2 SASEGT. CDR3 sequence: CASTQQARLGGELFF. The DNA for the CDR3 is TGTGCCAGCACCCAACAGGCCCGGTTGGGCGGGGAGCTGTTTTTT.

Regarding this clonotype: The junction departs from germline at one end; a sequencing error may be responsible. J is TRBJ2-5 and V is TRBV27; D is unclear. The V gene's germline CDR1 is MNHEY and CDR2 SMNVEV (reference sequence). The length of the CDR3 is 8 residues. The CDR3 region is CTSRFYDF. Written as DNA, the CDR3 is TGCACCAGCAGGTTCTATGATTTC.

This clonotype has a handful of counts. The rearrangement joins TRBV20-1 to TRBJ2-1; 8 bases agree with TRBD2. Germline values: CDR1 DFQATT, CDR2 SNEGSKA (reference sequence). Trimming cost V 0 bases and J 9 bases; bases outside gene matches: 10. The length of the CDR3 is 15 residues. CDR3 region: CSARDPGLVTIEQFF. The CDR3 DNA is TGCAGTGCTAGAGATCCGGGACTAGTCACCATTGAGCAGTTCTTC.

The sample holds a few counts of this clonotype. The chain carries TRBV15 and TRBJ2-1; D gene unclear. The CDR3 is made up of 16 amino acids. CDR1 is LNHNV and CDR2 is YYDKDF in the germline V gene (reference sequence). Between the trimmed V and J ends, which lost 0 bases and 3 bases, there was a span of 12 bases. The CDR3, as DNA: TGTGCCACCAGCAGAGATCGGGCAGCCTTCTACAATGAGCAGTTCTTC. Its translation: CATSRDRAAFYNEQFF.

This clonotype was picked up many times. This chain joins TRBV5-4 and TRBJ1-1; TRBD1 aligns across 7 bases. CDR3 size: 15 residues. Germline values: CDR1 SGHNT, CDR2 YYREEE (reference sequence). Unmatched junction bases numbered 9, after V lost 4 bases and J lost 3 bases. Here the CDR3 reads CASSPGQATYTEAFF. CDR3 nucleotides: TGTGCCAGCAGCCCCGGACAGGCGACGTACACTGAAGCTTTCTTT.

The chain joins TRBV2 to TRBJ2-2, with 7 bases aligning to TRBD2. V gave up 4 bases and J gave up 0 bases; unmatched junction bases: 2. Germline CDR1 is SNHLY and CDR2 is FYNNEI. This CDR3 is 15 amino acids long. In DNA form, the CDR3 reads TGTGCCAGCAGTGGGAGCGGGGCGAACACCGGGGAGCTGTTTTTT. This sequence encodes CASSGSGANTGELFF. Variable domain in full (rest from reference TRBV2 and TRBJ2-2): EPEVTQTPSHQVTQMGQEVILRCVPISNHLYFYWYRQILGQKVEFLVSFYNNEISEKSEIFDDQFSVERPDGSNFTLKIRSTKLEDSAMYFCASSGSGANTGELFFGEGSRLTVL.

The sample holds a few counts of this clonotype. The chain has TRBV5-1 and TRBJ2-7; maybe TRBD2 (5 bases). CDR3 size: 13 residues. Between the trimmed V and J ends, which lost 0 bases and 7 bases, there was a span of 11 bases. Per the germline V gene, CDR1 is SGHRS and CDR2 is YFSETQ. CDR3 amino acids: CASSLAEGWEQYF. The CDR3 nucleotides read TGCGCCAGCAGCTTGGCCGAGGGCTGGGAGCAGTACTTC.

This clonotype came up a few times. V and J are TRBV11-2 and TRBJ2-7, with D possibly matching TRBD1 (7 bases). The CDR3 length is 14 residues. Trimming shortened V by 5 bases and J by 4 bases, and 15 bases separated the two germline ends. Germline CDR1 is SGHAT and CDR2 is FQNNGV. The CDR3 bases are TGTGCCAGCAGCAGGACGACAGGGACTTACGAGCAGTACTTC. This sequence encodes CASSRTTGTYEQYF.